The 13 T cell receptor beta chains below come from one sample, sequenced in a study of early T cells in non-severe SARS-CoV-2 infection (dated by TCRdb to the early 2020s). Library creation used 5' RACE. The run used a NextSeq 500. In TCRdb, the public reads were trimmed at Q25 with fastp and aligned with MiXCR, with productive beta chains retained. Rows are combined by CDR3 protein, so each entry shows the most common genes and DNA. In this sample the table shows some 40,000 distinct CDR3 sequences, about 8% of which occur a single time. Clones ranked in the top ten supply 9.5% to 15% of the sample. Sequences were derived from whole blood, sampled at baseline. The receptors come from an adult who was a healthcare worker with PCR-confirmed SARS-CoV-2 infection or an uninfected control (not recorded which).

This clonotype was seen many times. The CDR3 protein is CSARDDTGNDQPQHF. In DNA form, the CDR3 reads TGCAGTGCTAGAGATGATACAGGGAACGATCAGCCCCAGCATTTT. V usage is TRBV20-1 and J usage is TRBJ1-5; the D gene is possibly TRBD1 (6 bases). V lost 0 bases to trimming and J lost 5 bases, with 14 bases between them. There are 15 residues in the CDR3. Germline V lookup: CDR1 DFQATT, CDR2 SNEGSKA (reference sequence).

In this sample, this clonotype turned up many times. V and J are TRBV7-9 and TRBJ2-5; 10 bases line up with TRBD2. The length of the CDR3 is 17 residues. The germline V gene encodes CDR1 SEHNR and CDR2 FQNEAQ (reference sequence). V was pared by 4 bases and J by 1 base, with 9 bases of the junction left unmatched. DNA of the CDR3: TGTGCCAGCAGCTCCCCCTTAGCGGGGGGTTCCCAAGAGACCCAGTACTTC. Amino acids: CASSSPLAGGSQETQYF.

The V gene is TRBV5-1, the J gene TRBJ1-6; 9 bases align to TRBD1. V shed 4 bases, J shed 4 bases, and the junction held 6 bases outside the gene matches. The CDR3 covers 16 residues. Germline loops: CDR1 SGHRS, CDR2 YFSETQ. The CDR3 spells CASSPRQGEYNSPLHF. The DNA for the CDR3 is TGCGCCAGCAGCCCACGACAGGGGGAATATAATTCACCCCTCCACTTT.

The chain recombines TRBV7-2 with TRBJ1-6, with unresolved D. In germline, CDR1 is SGHTA, CDR2 FQGNSA. The CDR3 runs 12 residues. V dropped 5 bases and J dropped 7 bases, with 6 bases sitting between them. Written as DNA, the CDR3 is TGTGCCAGCAGCGCGACAAATTCACCCCTCCACTTT. Protein product: CASSATNSPLHF.

Many counts were recorded for this clonotype. The chain carries TRBV7-8 and TRBJ1-1; no reliable D call. V dropped 6 bases and J dropped 0 bases, with 17 bases sitting between them. Germline CDR1 SGHVS, CDR2 FQNEAQ. The CDR3 runs to 16 residues. This CDR3 is CASSSGATALNTEAFF. DNA of the CDR3: TGTGCCAGCAGTTCGGGTGCCACGGCGTTGAACACTGAAGCTTTCTTT.

The rearrangement links TRBV4-3 to TRBJ1-6; D is possibly TRBD1 (6 bases). The CDR3 contains 15 residues. V was cut by 0 bases and J by 8 bases, with 11 bases left in between. Germline V lookup: CDR1 LGHNA, CDR2 YSLEER. CDR3 coding DNA: TGCGCCAGCAGCCAAGAGGGGGGCGGAGATTCACCCCTCCACTTT. Encoded protein: CASSQEGGGDSPLHF.

The genes are TRBV20-1 and TRBJ2-3; the D gene is possibly TRBD2 (6 bases). V was shortened by 1 base and J by 6 bases, with 17 bases between the two germline ends. Germline CDR1 and CDR2: DFQATT and SNEGSKA (reference sequence). This CDR3 has 15 amino acids. The CDR3 DNA follows: TGCAGTGCTAGAGGGGACCGAGGGGAGGTCGATACGCAGTATTTT. Its translation: CSARGDRGEVDTQYF.

This clonotype was seen many times. V is TRBV4-2 and J is TRBJ2-3; 14 positions agree with TRBD2. J gave up 4 bases and V 4 bases, and 7 bases lay outside the gene matches. CDR3 length: 17 amino acids. The V gene's germline CDR1 is LGHNA and CDR2 YNFKEQ. The CDR3 spells CASSPGTSGGGADTQYF. The CDR3 coding sequence is TGTGCCAGCAGCCCCGGGACTAGCGGGGGAGGCGCAGATACGCAGTATTTT.

The chain recombines TRBV6-5 with TRBJ2-7; no reliable D call. Germline assignment: CDR1 MNHEY and CDR2 SVGAGI. This CDR3 spans 13 amino acids. With 7 bases removed from V and 0 bases from J, the gap between germline ends came to 10 bases. The CDR3 protein is CASTPALSYEQYF. The CDR3 DNA reads TGTGCCAGCACCCCGGCACTCTCCTACGAGCAGTACTTC.

This clonotype was counted at least ten times. This chain joins TRBV6-1 and TRBJ1-1; 10 bases map to TRBD1. V shed 1 base and J 4 bases; nucleotides not matched to a gene: 3. The CDR3 consists of 15 residues. Germline V gene lookup returns CDR1 MNHNS and CDR2 SASEGT. The CDR3, as DNA: TGTGCCAGCAGTGAAGGGACAGGGGGGAGCACTGAAGCTTTCTTT. Its protein product is CASSEGTGGSTEAFF.

The chain uses TRBV30 and TRBJ1-1, with 9 bases matching TRBD1. The CDR3 loop spans 14 amino acids. The V gene's germline CDR1 is GTSNPN and CDR2 SVGIG (reference sequence). The trim removed 0 bases at V and 4 bases at J, leaving 3 bases unmatched. The DNA for the CDR3 is TGTGCCTGGAGTGTGGGGACAGGGTTCACTGAAGCTTTCTTT. Residues: CAWSVGTGFTEAFF.

This clonotype came up a few times. At one end, the junction sequence differs from germline, possibly due to a read error. The chain links TRBV6-2 or TRBV6-3 to TRBJ1-2; 7 bases align to TRBD1. This CDR3 contains 15 residues. Germline-derived CDR1 and CDR2 are MNHEY and SVGEGT. CDR3: CASTYGDSDNYGYTF. The CDR3 DNA sequence: TGTGCCAGCACTTACGGGGACAGTGATAACTATGGCTACACCTTC.

This clonotype has at least ten counts. This chain links TRBV6-1 with TRBJ1-6; D remains ambiguous. V lost 3 bases and J 7 bases, leaving 10 bases between the germline ends. The germline V gene encodes CDR1 MNHNS and CDR2 SASEGT. This CDR3 comprises 14 residues. CDR3 sequence (DNA): TGTGCCAGCAGTGAGGAGGGAAAGAATTCACCCCTCCACTTT. It codes for CASSEEGKNSPLHF.